This passage covers 29 T cell receptor beta chains from one sample sequenced in a study of T cells after posttransplantation cyclophosphamide (dated by TCRdb to about 2016). Library preparation used the immunoSEQ multiplex PCR assay. TCRdb mirrors the immuneACCESS table, restricted to in-frame sequences. Some clones are absent from its copies; in checked studies, under half trace to an unresolved V gene, and the reason for the others is unknown. The table shows approximately 24,000 clones here, with no singletons. The ten biggest clones cover over 6.5% of the sample. Sample: PBMCs. These receptors all stem from a woman aged 60-75 years in good health, CMV-negative, and a related stem cell transplant donor.

This clone was detected many times. The rearrangement uses TRBV7-7 and TRBJ2-1; perhaps TRBD2 as D (5 bases). From germline, CDR1 is SSHAT and CDR2 FNYEAQ (reference sequence). V was shortened by 0 bases and J by 7 bases, with 10 bases between the two germline ends. The CDR3 is made up of 14 amino acids. The chain's CDR3 is CASSLAGASNEQFF. CDR3 nucleotides: TGTGCCAGCAGCTTAGCGGGAGCTAGTAATGAGCAGTTCTTC.

This clone was picked up many times. The chain carries TRBV9 and TRBJ2-7; D may be TRBD2 (5 bases). V lost 0 bases, J lost 5 bases, and 12 bases lay in between. Germline V gene lookup returns CDR1 SGDLS and CDR2 YYNGEE. The CDR3 contains 14 residues. The CDR3 nucleotides are TGTGCCAGCAGCGTAGGGGGAGTACTGGACGAGCAGTACTTC. Residues: CASSVGGVLDEQYF.

This clone was recorded many times. The chain joins TRBV30 to TRBJ1-1, with 9 bases fitting TRBD1. The germline CDR1 and CDR2 sequences are GTSNPN and SVGIG (reference sequence). The CDR3 spans 13 residues. V shed 0 bases and J 4 bases; nucleotides not matched to a gene: 0. This CDR3 reads CAWSVDRGTEAFF. For the CDR3, the DNA is TGTGCCTGGAGTGTGGACAGGGGCACTGAAGCTTTCTTT.

The V and J genes are TRBV13 and TRBJ2-3; 7 bases are shared with TRBD1. J gave up 0 bases and V 5 bases, and 5 bases lay outside the gene matches. Germline values: CDR1 PRHDT, CDR2 FYEKMQ (reference sequence). The CDR3 loop spans 15 amino acids. The CDR3 is CASSDGTASTDTQYF. DNA of the CDR3: TGTGCCAGCAGCGATGGGACAGCTAGCACAGATACGCAGTATTTT.

Many counts were recorded for this clone. This rearrangement joins TRBV5-1 to TRBJ2-6, with TRBD2 matching over 7 bases. Germline CDR1 is SGHRS and CDR2 is YFSETQ. The V and J ends lost 4 bases and 0 bases, in that order; junction bases with no gene match: 10. This CDR3 comprises 18 residues. CDR3 DNA: TGCGCCAGCAGCCCCGCGGGGGTCCTCCCCTCTGGGGCCAACGTCCTGACTTTC. Protein product: CASSPAGVLPSGANVLTF.

This clone occurred many times. In DNA form, the CDR3 reads TGTGCCAGCAGCCGGACTAGCGGGAGGTCCCACGAGCAGTACTTC. Residues: CASSRTSGRSHEQYF. The V and J genes are TRBV5-4 and TRBJ2-7; 14 bases are shared with TRBD2. The length of the CDR3 is 15 residues. V lost 4 bases and J lost 5; bases outside the gene matches: 5. Germline V CDR1 and CDR2: SGHNT, YYREEE (reference sequence).

This clone has at least ten counts. The chain couples TRBV7-2 to TRBJ2-6, with D perhaps matching TRBD1 (6 bases). The CDR3 consists of 17 residues. Germline CDR1 is SGHTA and CDR2 is FQGNSA. The V end was cut by 0 bases, the J end by 0 bases, with 9 bases between. CDR3 nucleotide sequence: TGTGCCAGCAGCTTAGCGGGGGCCTTCTCTGGGGCCAACGTCCTGACTTTC. Translating gives CASSLAGAFSGANVLTF.

The CDR3 spells CASSYSTVQVADTQYF. The CDR3 bases are TGTGCCAGCAGTTACTCGACGGTACAGGTGGCAGATACGCAGTATTTT. The J gene is TRBJ2-3, the V gene TRBV6-8; maybe TRBD1 (5 bases). Germline loops: CDR1 MNHGY, CDR2 SAAAGT. This CDR3 has 16 amino acids. V was cut by 0 bases and J by 4 bases, with 14 bases left in between.

There are a few counts of this clone. The chain combines TRBV7-2 with TRBJ1-6, with D maybe TRBD1 (6 bases). The CDR3 has 15 residues. Germline lookup yields CDR1 SGHTA and CDR2 FQGNSA. V lost 2 bases to trimming and J lost 6 bases, with 11 bases between them. DNA for the CDR3: TGTGCCAGCAGCTTACATAAAGGGGGTAATTCACCCCTCCACTTT. It yields the protein CASSLHKGGNSPLHF. The full variable domain, completed using reference TRBV7-2 and TRBJ1-6, is GAGVSQSPSNKVTEKGKDVELRCDPISGHTALYWYRQSLGQGLEFLIYFQGNSAPDKSGLPSDRFSAERTGGSVSTLTIQRTQQEDSAVYLCASSLHKGGNSPLHFGNGTRLTVT.

This clone was seen at least ten times. This sequence joins TRBV4-2 and TRBJ2-3; 8 nucleotides match TRBD1. V lost 6 bases and J lost 3; bases outside the gene matches: 5. Germline V gene data show CDR1 as LGHNA and CDR2 as YNFKEQ. The length of the CDR3 is 14 residues. CDR3 nucleotide sequence: TGTGCCAGCAGTCCCGGGACAGGAACAGATACGCAGTATTTT. This gives the protein CASSPGTGTDTQYF.

This clone was observed at least ten times. V and J are TRBV19 and TRBJ2-2; no clear D gene. CDR3 length: 13 residues. Germline assignment: CDR1 LNHDA and CDR2 SQIVND (reference sequence). Trimming left V 7 bases short and J 2 bases short, with 8 bases between. CDR3 DNA: TGTGCCAGTACCAGGTTAAACACCGGGGAGCTGTTTTTT. This codes for CASTRLNTGELFF.

In the case of this clone: The junction and the germline gene differ at one end; a read error may be behind it. The V and J genes are TRBV29-1 and TRBJ2-2; 9 nucleotides align to TRBD1. The CDR3 contains 13 residues. The germline CDR1 and CDR2 sequences are SQVTM and ANQGSEA. In DNA form, the CDR3 reads TGCCGCGTTGGGACAGGGTTCACCGGGGAGCTGTTTTTT. Its protein is CRVGTGFTGELFF.

This clone has a count of ten or more. This chain connects TRBV21-1 to TRBJ2-1; TRBD2, the D gene given by the table, was not confirmed from the DNA. TRBV21-1 is reported as a pseudogene. The CDR3 runs to 17 residues. The CDR3 DNA sequence: TGTGCCAGCAGCAAAAAGGGGGGGATAGCCTACTACAATGAGCAGTTCTTC. Protein sequence: CASSKKGGIAYYNEQFF.

CDR3 sequence: CASSQSLADSPLHF. Written as DNA, the CDR3 is TGCGCCAGCAGTCAATCGTTGGCCGATTCACCCCTCCACTTT. The chain uses TRBV23-1 and TRBJ1-6; D call uncertain. TRBV23-1 is an ORF for which the function is uncertain. The CDR3 spans 14 residues. V was shortened by 0 bases and J by 8 bases, with 8 bases between the two germline ends.

This clone was recorded at least ten times. This chain uses TRBV19 with TRBJ1-5; D remains unclear. Per the germline V gene, CDR1 is LNHDA and CDR2 is SQIVND (reference sequence). The V and J ends lost 3 bases and 6 bases respectively, with 9 bases between them. CDR3 length: 13 residues. The CDR3 DNA sequence: TGTGCCAGTAGTATCGGTGTAAGTCAGCCCCAGCATTTT. It encodes CASSIGVSQPQHF.

This clone has a handful of counts. V is TRBV28 and J is TRBJ2-2; TRBD1 is a possible D gene (5 bases). The CDR3 contains 13 residues. Between the trimmed V and J ends, which lost 3 bases and 6 bases, there was a span of 8 bases. Germline assignment: CDR1 MDHEN and CDR2 SYDVKM. In DNA form, the CDR3 reads TGTGCCAGCAGTTTGTTAGGGGCCGGGGAGCTGTTTTTT. It translates to CASSLLGAGELFF.

The V gene is TRBV7-9, the J gene TRBJ2-2; TRBD2 might be the D (5 bases). With 5 bases removed from V and 1 base from J, the gap between germline ends came to 11 bases. The CDR3 is 15 residues long. Germline loops: CDR1 SEHNR, CDR2 FQNEAQ (reference sequence). The CDR3 DNA reads TGTGCCAGCAGCCCCTCCCGGGGGAACACCGGGGAGCTGTTTTTT. It is translated as CASSPSRGNTGELFF. Complete variable domain (other parts from reference TRBV7-9 and TRBJ2-2): DTGVSQNPRHKITKRGQNVTFRCDPISEHNRLYWYRQTLGQGPEFLTYFQNEAQLEKSRLLSDRFSAERPKGSFSTLEIQRTEQGDSAMYLCASSPSRGNTGELFFGEGSRLTVL.

V and J are TRBV7-2 and TRBJ1-5, with TRBD1 matching over 8 bases. V lost 5 bases, J lost 5 bases, and 8 bases stayed unmatched. The length of the CDR3 is 15 residues. The germline CDR1 and CDR2 sequences are SGHTA and FQGNSA. In nucleotides, the CDR3 is TGTGCCAGCAGCCTTCTCTGGGGACAGGATCAGCCCCAGCATTTT. This sequence encodes CASSLLWGQDQPQHF.

This clone was detected ten times or more. This chain joins TRBV21-1 and TRBJ1-3. TRBV21-1 is a known pseudogene. The CDR3 runs 18 residues. CDR3 in amino acids: CASSKEGGGPISGNTIYF. DNA of the CDR3: TGTGCCAGCAGCAAAGAAGGGGGGGGCCCTATCTCTGGAAACACCATATATTTT.

By proportion, this clone is medium-sized (0.01 to 0.1%). The chain employs TRBV19 and TRBJ2-2; weak D call: TRBD1 (6 bases). The CDR3 length is 15 residues. The germline V and J ends were trimmed by 6 bases and 3 bases, with 14 bases remaining between them. The germline V gene has CDR1 LNHDA and CDR2 SQIVND (reference sequence). The CDR3 DNA sequence: TGTGCCAGTAGGCCCAGGGGAAGGGACACCGGGGAGCTGTTTTTT. Encoded protein: CASRPRGRDTGELFF.

This clone was seen at least ten times. The CDR3 loop reads CASSEVLGGWGYTF. CDR3 DNA sequence: TGTGCCAGCAGTGAAGTTCTAGGAGGCTGGGGCTACACCTTC. The chain links TRBV6-1 to TRBJ1-2; no reliable D call. Germline V gene lookup returns CDR1 MNHNS and CDR2 SASEGT. With 1 base removed from V and 8 bases from J, the gap between germline ends came to 14 bases. The CDR3 is 14 amino acids.

This clone was seen many times. This chain uses TRBV5-1 with TRBJ2-2, with TRBD2 matching over 16 bases. Germline CDR1 SGHRS, CDR2 YFSETQ. The CDR3 totals 18 residues. The junction had 6 bases not matched to a gene; V was cut back by 3 bases and J by 4 bases. CDR3 amino acids: CASSSGLAGGPVTGELFF. The DNA for the CDR3 is TGCGCCAGCAGCTCGGGACTAGCGGGAGGGCCGGTCACCGGGGAGCTGTTTTTT. The full variable domain, completed using reference TRBV5-1 and TRBJ2-2, is KAGVTQTPRYLIKTRGQQVTLSCSPISGHRSVSWYQQTPGQGLQFLFEYFSETQRNKGNFPGRFSGRQFSNSRSEMNVSTLELGDSALYLCASSSGLAGGPVTGELFFGEGSRLTVL.

This clone has ten or more counts. This chain uses TRBV10-3 with TRBJ2-3; D is perhaps TRBD1 (5 bases). Germline CDR1 is ENHRY and CDR2 is SYGVKD. CDR3 length: 14 residues. V shed 2 bases and J shed 3 bases, with 9 bases lying between them. The chain's CDR3 is CAISERQLTDTQYF. DNA of the CDR3: TGTGCCATCAGTGAGAGACAGCTTACAGATACGCAGTATTTT.

This clone was recorded many times. The chain combines TRBV7-9 with TRBJ2-6, with D possibly matching TRBD2 (5 bases). V dropped 7 bases and J dropped 2 bases, with 9 bases sitting between them. Per germline, CDR1 SEHNR and CDR2 FQNEAQ (reference sequence). The CDR3 has 14 amino acids. CDR3 nucleotides: TGTGCCAGCACGCCCGGGGCTGGGGCCAACGTCCTGACTTTC. Its translation: CASTPGAGANVLTF.

This chain links TRBV30 with TRBJ1-2; no firm D call. CDR1 is GTSNPN, CDR2 SVGIG, per germline (reference sequence). The CDR3 is 15 residues long. V lost 1 base and J lost 0, with 12 bases in between. In DNA form, the CDR3 reads TGTGCCTGGAGTGCTCTGGGCTTGGCTAACTATGGCTACACCTTC. This gives the protein CAWSALGLANYGYTF. Complete variable domain (other parts from reference TRBV30 and TRBJ1-2): SQTIHQWPATLVQPVGSPLSLECTVEGTSNPNLYWYRQAAGRGLQLLFYSVGIGQISSEVPQNLSASRPQDRQFILSSKKLLLSDSGFYLCAWSALGLANYGYTFGSGTRLTVV.

The table lists this clone with many counts. This chain connects TRBV5-1 to TRBJ2-5; D not resolved. The CDR3 runs 14 residues. V was clipped by 5 bases and J by 2 bases, with 13 bases between them. Germline loops: CDR1 SGHRS, CDR2 YFSETQ. CDR3 DNA: TGCGCCAGCAGGTACATGCTAGTGCAAGAGACCCAGTACTTC. It translates to CASRYMLVQETQYF.

The sample holds many counts of this clone. The chain uses TRBV9 and TRBJ1-2; a weak D match, TRBD1 (6 bases). Germline V lookup: CDR1 SGDLS, CDR2 YYNGEE. The CDR3 has 17 residues. Trimming took 1 base from V and 3 from J, leaving 19 bases between them. CDR3 loop: CASSVRGGSKGDYGYTF. DNA for the CDR3: TGTGCCAGCAGCGTAAGGGGGGGCTCTAAGGGGGACTATGGCTACACCTTC.

The V and J genes are TRBV7-2 and TRBJ2-7; no clear D gene. The germline gives CDR1 SGHTA, CDR2 FQGNSA. The CDR3 contains 13 residues. V gave up 5 bases and J gave up 4 bases, with 12 bases separating them. CDR3 DNA sequence: TGTGCCAGCAGCAAAGACCCACAGTACGAGCAGTACGTC. Translating it yields CASSKDPQYEQYV.

This clone was observed many times. As DNA, the CDR3 is TGTGCCAGTAGTCCGGGACTAGGAAACACCATATATTTT. Its translation: CASSPGLGNTIYF. The rearrangement links TRBV19 to TRBJ1-3, with D perhaps matching TRBD1 (5 bases). With 5 bases removed from V and 4 bases from J, the gap between germline ends came to 9 bases. Germline CDR1 LNHDA, CDR2 SQIVND (reference sequence). CDR3 size: 13 residues.